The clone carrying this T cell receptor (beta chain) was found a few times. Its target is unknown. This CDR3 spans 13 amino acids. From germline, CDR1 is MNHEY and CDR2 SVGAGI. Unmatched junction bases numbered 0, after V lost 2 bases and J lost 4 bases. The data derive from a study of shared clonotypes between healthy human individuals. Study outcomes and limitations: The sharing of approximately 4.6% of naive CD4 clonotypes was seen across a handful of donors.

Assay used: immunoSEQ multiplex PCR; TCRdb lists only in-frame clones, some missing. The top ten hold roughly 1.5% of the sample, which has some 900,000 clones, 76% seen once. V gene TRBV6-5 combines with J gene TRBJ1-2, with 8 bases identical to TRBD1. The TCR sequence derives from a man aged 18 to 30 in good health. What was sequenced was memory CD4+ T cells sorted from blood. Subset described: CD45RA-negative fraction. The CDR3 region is CASSYQGAYGYTF. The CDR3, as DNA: TGTGCCAGCAGTTACCAGGGGGCCTATGGCTACACCTTC.